This passage covers 5 T cell receptor beta chains from one sample sequenced in a study of blood T cell repertoires in COVID-19. Method: immunoSEQ multiplex PCR; TCRdb's copy keeps in-frame clones and lacks some. The data hold roughly 200,000 clones, with more than 80% observed a single time. Specimen: peripheral blood. These receptors were obtained from a woman aged 25 to 39 with COVID-19, enrolled during active disease.

The V gene is TRBV6-5, the J gene TRBJ2-1; a weak D match, TRBD2 (5 bases). Germline CDR1 and CDR2: MNHEY and SVGAGI. V lost 6 bases and J 2 bases, leaving 14 bases between the germline ends. The CDR3 has 15 residues. CDR3 region: CASSGGSFPYNEQFF. The CDR3 DNA sequence: TGTGCCAGCAGCGGCGGGTCCTTCCCCTACAATGAGCAGTTCTTC.

This clone was recorded once. The V gene is TRBV7-2, the J gene TRBJ2-1; 7 positions match TRBD2. Per the germline V gene, CDR1 is SGHTA and CDR2 is FQGNSA. The CDR3 consists of 15 residues. The V gene end was trimmed by 6 bases and the J gene end by 6 bases; junction bases not matched to a gene: 11. CDR3 bases: TGTGCCAGCAGTACGATGGGGGGGGAGTTCAATGAGCAGTTCTTC. Translation: CASSTMGGEFNEQFF.

The table lists this clone with a few counts. The V call is TRBV9, the J call TRBJ2-5; 8 bases fit TRBD2. With V trimmed by 4 bases and J by 5 bases, 13 bases remained unmatched. In germline, CDR1 is SGDLS, CDR2 YYNGEE. CDR3 length: 16 residues. CDR3 sequence: CASSPGGAPLRETQYF. DNA of the CDR3: TGTGCCAGCAGCCCCGGGGGGGCGCCCCTTCGGGAGACCCAGTACTTC.

About this clone: Different DNA sequences within this sample yield the same CDR3. V is TRBV7-2 and J is TRBJ2-3, with unresolved D. Germline CDR1 is SGHTA and CDR2 is FQGNSA. Deletions cut 0 bases from V and 2 bases from J, with 3 bases between. The CDR3 has 13 amino acids. The CDR3 coding sequence is TGTGCCAGCAGCTTAGCCCTCACAGATACGCAGTATTTT. It yields the protein CASSLALTDTQYF.

This clone showed up just a few times. The chain employs TRBV19 and TRBJ2-7; 9 bases fit TRBD2. Germline loops: CDR1 LNHDA, CDR2 SQIVND (reference sequence). J gave up 3 bases and V 5 bases, and 11 bases lay outside the gene matches. The CDR3 runs 16 residues. The CDR3 bases are TGTGCCAGTAGTCCCGGGACTAGCCGGAACGTCTACGAGCAGTACTTC. Its protein product is CASSPGTSRNVYEQYF.